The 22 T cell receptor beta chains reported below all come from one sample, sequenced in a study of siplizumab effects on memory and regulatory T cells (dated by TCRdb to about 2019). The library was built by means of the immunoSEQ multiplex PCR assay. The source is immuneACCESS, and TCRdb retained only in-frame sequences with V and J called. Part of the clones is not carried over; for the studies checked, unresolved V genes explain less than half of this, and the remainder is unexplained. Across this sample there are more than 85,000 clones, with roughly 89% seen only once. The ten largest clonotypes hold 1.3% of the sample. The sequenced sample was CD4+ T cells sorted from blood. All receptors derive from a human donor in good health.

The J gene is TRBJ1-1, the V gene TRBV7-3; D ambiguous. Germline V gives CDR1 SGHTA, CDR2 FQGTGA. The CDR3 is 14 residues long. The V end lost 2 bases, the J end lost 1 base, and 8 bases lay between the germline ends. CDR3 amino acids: CASSLGGRNTEAFF. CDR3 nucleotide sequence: TGTGCCAGCAGCTTAGGCGGGAGGAACACTGAAGCTTTCTTT.

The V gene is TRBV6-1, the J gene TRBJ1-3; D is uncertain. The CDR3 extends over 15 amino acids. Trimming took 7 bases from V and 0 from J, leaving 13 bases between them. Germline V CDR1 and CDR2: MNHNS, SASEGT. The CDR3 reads CASTESHISGNTIYF. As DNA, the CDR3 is TGTGCCAGCACCGAATCCCATATCTCTGGAAACACCATATATTTT.

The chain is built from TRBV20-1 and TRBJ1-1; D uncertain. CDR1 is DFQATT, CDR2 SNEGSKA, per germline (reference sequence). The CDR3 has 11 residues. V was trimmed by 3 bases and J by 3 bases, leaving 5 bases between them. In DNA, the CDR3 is TGCAGTGCTAGCATGGACACTGAAGCTTTCTTT. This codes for CSASMDTEAFF.

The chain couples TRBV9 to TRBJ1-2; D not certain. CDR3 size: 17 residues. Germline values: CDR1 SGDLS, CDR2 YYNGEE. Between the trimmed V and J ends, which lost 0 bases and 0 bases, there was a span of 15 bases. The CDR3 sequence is CASSVERTAKANYGYTF. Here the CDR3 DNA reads TGTGCCAGCAGCGTAGAAAGGACCGCGAAAGCTAACTATGGCTACACCTTC.

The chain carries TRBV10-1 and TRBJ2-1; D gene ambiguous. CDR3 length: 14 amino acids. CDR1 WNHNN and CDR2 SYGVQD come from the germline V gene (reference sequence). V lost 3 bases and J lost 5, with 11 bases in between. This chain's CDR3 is CASSDFSVNNEQFF. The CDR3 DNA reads TGCGCCAGCAGTGATTTTAGTGTAAACAATGAGCAGTTCTTC.

In DNA form, the CDR3 reads TGTGCCAGCAGCTTGGGGGGACAGCGCAATCAGCCCCAGCATTTT. This sequence encodes CASSLGGQRNQPQHF. The chain carries TRBV5-4 and TRBJ1-5; 7 bases are shared with TRBD1. The CDR3 is 15 amino acids. V lost 0 bases and J lost 2; bases outside the gene matches: 2. Germline CDR1 reads SGHNT; CDR2 reads YYREEE (reference sequence).

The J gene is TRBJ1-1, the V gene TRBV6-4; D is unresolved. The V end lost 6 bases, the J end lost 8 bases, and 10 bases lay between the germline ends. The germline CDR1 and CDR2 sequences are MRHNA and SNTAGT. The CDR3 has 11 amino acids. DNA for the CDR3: TGTGCCAGCAGCTTAGGAATAGAAGCTTTCTTT. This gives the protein CASSLGIEAFF.

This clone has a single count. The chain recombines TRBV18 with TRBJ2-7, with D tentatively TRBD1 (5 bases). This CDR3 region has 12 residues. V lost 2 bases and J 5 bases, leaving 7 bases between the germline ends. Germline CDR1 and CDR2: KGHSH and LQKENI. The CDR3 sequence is CASSPRGHEQYF. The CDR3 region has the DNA TGTGCCAGCTCACCAAGGGGCCACGAGCAGTACTTC.

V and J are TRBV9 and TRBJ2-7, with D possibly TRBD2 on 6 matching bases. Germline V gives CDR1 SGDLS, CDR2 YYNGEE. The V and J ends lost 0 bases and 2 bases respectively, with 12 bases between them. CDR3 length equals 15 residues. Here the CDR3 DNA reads TGTGCCAGCAGCGTAGATGCGACTAGAACCTACGAGCAGTACTTC. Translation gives CASSVDATRTYEQYF.

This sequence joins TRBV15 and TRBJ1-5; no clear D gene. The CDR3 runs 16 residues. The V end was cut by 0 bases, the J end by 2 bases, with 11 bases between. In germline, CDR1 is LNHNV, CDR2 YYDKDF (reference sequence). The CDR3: CATSREGRVGNQPQHF. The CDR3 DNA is TGTGCCACCAGCAGAGAAGGGCGGGTTGGCAATCAGCCCCAGCATTTT.

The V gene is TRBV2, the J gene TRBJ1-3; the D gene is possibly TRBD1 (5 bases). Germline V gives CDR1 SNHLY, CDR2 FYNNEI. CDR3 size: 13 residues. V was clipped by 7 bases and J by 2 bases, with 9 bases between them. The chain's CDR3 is CASKEGAGNTIYF. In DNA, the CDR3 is TGTGCCAGCAAGGAAGGGGCTGGAAACACCATATATTTT.

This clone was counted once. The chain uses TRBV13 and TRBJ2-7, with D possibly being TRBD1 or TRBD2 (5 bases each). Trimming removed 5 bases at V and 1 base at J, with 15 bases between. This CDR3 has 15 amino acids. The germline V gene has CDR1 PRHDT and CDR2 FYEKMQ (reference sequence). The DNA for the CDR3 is TGTGCCAGCAGCCTCCGGCAGGGACCATCCTACGAGCAGTACTTC. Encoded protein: CASSLRQGPSYEQYF.

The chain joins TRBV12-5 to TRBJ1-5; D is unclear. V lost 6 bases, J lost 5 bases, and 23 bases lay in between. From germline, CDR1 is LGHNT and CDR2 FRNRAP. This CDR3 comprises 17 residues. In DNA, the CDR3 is TGTGCTAGTGGGGATGGGGTCGGGCAGGCAAAGGATCAGCCCCAGCATTTT. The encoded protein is CASGDGVGQAKDQPQHF.

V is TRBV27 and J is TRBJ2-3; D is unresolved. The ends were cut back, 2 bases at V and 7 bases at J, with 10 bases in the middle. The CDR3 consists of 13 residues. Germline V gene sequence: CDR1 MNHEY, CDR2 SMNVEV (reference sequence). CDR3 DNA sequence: TGTGCCAGCAGTTTAATTGGGGAACATACGCAGTATTTT. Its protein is CASSLIGEHTQYF.

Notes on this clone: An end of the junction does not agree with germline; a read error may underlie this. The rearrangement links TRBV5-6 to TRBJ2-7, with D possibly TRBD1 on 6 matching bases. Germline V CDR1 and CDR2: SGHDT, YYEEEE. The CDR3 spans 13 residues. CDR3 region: CASSLEDSGDRDF. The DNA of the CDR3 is TGTGCCAGCAGCTTGGAGGACTCAGGGGATCGCGACTTC.

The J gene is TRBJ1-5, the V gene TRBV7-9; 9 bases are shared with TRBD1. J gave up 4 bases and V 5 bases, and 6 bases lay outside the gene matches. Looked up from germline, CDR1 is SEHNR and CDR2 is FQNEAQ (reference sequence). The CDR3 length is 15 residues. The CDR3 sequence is CASSPGTGRNQPQHF. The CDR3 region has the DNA TGTGCCAGCAGCCCCGGGACAGGGAGGAATCAGCCCCAGCATTTT.

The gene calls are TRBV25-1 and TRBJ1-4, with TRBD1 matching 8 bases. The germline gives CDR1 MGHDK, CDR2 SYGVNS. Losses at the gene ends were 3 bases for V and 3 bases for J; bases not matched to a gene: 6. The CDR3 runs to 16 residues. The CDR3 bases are TGTGCCAGCAGTGATTCCCAGGGGGCTCCTAATGAAAAACTGTTTTTT. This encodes CASSDSQGAPNEKLFF.

As DNA, the CDR3 is TGTGCCAGCAGCCACTTCCCGCGTCTCACCGGGGAGCTGTTTTTT. Residues: CASSHFPRLTGELFF. The chain uses TRBV7-9 and TRBJ2-2; no clear D. Germline CDR1 is SEHNR and CDR2 is FQNEAQ (reference sequence). This CDR3 is 15 amino acids long. The V end lost 5 bases, the J end lost 4 bases, and 14 bases lay between the germline ends. The full variable domain, in which reference TRBV7-9 and TRBJ2-2 provide the parts outside the CDR3, is DTGVSQNPRHKITKRGQNVTFRCDPISEHNRLYWYRQTLGQGPEFLTYFQNEAQLEKSRLLSDRFSAERPKGSFSTLEIQRTEQGDSAMYLCASSHFPRLTGELFFGEGSRLTVL.

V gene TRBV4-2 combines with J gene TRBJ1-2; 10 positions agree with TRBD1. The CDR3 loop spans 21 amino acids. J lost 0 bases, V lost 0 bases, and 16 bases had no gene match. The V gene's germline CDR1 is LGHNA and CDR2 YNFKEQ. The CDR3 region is CASSQDGRDRGKQKTNYGYTF. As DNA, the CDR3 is TGTGCCAGCAGCCAAGATGGAAGGGACAGGGGCAAGCAAAAAACTAACTATGGCTACACCTTC.

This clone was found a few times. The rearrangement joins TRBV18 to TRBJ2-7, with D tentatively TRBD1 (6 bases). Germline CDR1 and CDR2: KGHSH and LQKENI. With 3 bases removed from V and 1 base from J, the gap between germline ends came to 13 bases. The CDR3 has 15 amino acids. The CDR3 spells CASSPTDSRSYEQYF. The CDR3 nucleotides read TGTGCCAGCTCACCGACGGACAGCCGTTCCTACGAGCAGTACTTC.

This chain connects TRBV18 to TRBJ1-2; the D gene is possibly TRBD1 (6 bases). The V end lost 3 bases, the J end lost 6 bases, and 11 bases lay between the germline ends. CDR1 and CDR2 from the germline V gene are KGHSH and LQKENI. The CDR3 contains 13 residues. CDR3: CASSPRQDNGYTF. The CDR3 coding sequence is TGTGCCAGCTCACCCCGACAGGACAATGGCTACACCTTC.

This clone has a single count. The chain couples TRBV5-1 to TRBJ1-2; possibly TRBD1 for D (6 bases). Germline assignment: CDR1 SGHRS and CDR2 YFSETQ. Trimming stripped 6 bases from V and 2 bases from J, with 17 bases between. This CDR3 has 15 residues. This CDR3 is CASTESSGENYGYTF. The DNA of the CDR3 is TGCGCCAGCACCGAATCATCAGGGGAAAACTATGGCTACACCTTC.